One T cell receptor beta chain is described in this entry. The repertoire was sequenced with immunoSEQ multiplex PCR; TCRdb's copy has only in-frame clones and lacks some. The sample contains 210,000 or so clones, 88% of which appear only once. This specimen belongs to a study of blood T cell repertoires in COVID-19. Trimming removed 8 bases from V and 3 bases from J, with 10 bases in between. This CDR3 is 12 amino acids long. The germline CDR1 and CDR2 sequences are LNHDA and SQIVND (reference sequence). V is TRBV19 and J is TRBJ1-1; D is possibly TRBD1 (6 bases). The TCR originated in a woman between 55 and 75 years old with acute or convalescent COVID-19. Sequencing was carried out using peripheral blood. As DNA, the CDR3 is TGTGCCAGTTTTCAGGGGTACACTGAAGCTTTCTTT. Translated: CASFQGYTEAFF.